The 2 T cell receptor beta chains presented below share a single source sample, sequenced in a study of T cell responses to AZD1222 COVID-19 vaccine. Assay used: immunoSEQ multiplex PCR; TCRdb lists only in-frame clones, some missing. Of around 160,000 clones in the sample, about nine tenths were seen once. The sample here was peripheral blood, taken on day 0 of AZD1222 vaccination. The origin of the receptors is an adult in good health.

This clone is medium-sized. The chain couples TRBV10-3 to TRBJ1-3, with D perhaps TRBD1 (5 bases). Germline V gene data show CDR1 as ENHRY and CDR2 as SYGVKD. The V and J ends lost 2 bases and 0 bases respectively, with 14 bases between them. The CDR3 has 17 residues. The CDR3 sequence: CAISEQWDRNSGNTIYF. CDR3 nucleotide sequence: TGTGCCATCAGTGAGCAGTGGGACCGCAACTCTGGAAACACCATATATTTT.

The CDR3 is CASSLTRDYEQYF. DNA of the CDR3: TGCGCCAGCAGCTTGACTAGGGACTACGAGCAGTACTTC. The V gene is TRBV5-1, the J gene TRBJ2-7; perhaps TRBD2 as D (5 bases). Per germline, CDR1 SGHRS and CDR2 YFSETQ. V lost 1 base and J 3 bases, leaving 8 bases between the germline ends. The CDR3 extends over 13 amino acids.